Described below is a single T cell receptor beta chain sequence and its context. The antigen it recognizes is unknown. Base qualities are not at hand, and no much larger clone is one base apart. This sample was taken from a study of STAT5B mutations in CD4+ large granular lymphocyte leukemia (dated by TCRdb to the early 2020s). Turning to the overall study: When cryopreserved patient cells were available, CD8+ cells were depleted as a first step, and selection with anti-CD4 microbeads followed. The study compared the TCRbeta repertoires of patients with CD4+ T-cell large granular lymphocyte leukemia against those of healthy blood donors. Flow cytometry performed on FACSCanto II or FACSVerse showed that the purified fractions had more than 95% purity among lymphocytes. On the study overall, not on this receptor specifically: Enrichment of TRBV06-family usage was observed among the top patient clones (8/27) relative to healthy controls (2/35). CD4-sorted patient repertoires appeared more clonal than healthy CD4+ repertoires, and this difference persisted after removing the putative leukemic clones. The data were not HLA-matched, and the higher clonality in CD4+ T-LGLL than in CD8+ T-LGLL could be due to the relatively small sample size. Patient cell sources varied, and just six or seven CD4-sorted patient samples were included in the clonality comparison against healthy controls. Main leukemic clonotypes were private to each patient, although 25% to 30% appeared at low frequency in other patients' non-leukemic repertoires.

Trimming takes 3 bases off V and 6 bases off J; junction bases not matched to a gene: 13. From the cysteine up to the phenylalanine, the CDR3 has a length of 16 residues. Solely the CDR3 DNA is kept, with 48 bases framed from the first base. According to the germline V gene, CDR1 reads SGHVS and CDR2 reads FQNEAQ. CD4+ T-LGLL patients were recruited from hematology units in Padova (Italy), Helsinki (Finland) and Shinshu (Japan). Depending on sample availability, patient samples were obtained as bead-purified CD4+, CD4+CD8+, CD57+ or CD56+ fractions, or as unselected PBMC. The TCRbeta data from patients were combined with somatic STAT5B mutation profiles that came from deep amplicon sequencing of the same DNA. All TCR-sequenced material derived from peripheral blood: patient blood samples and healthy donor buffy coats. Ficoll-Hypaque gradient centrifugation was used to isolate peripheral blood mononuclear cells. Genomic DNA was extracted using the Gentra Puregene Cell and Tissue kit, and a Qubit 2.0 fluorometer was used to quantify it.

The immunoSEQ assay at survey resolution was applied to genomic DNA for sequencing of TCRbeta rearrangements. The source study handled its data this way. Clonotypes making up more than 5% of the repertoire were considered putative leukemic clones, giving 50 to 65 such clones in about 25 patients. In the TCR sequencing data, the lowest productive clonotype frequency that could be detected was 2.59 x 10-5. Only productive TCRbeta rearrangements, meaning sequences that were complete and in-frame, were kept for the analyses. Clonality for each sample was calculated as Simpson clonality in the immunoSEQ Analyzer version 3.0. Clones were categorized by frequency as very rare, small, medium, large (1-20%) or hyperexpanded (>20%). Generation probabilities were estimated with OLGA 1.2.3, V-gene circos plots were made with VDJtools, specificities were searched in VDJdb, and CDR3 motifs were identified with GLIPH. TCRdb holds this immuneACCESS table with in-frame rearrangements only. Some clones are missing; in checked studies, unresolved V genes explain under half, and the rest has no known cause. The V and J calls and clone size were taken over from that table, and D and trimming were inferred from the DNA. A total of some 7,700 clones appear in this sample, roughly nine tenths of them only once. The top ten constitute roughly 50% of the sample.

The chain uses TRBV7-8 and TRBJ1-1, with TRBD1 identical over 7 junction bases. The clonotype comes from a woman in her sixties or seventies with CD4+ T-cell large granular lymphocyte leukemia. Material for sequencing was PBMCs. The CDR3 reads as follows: CASSFKQGTRGAEAFF. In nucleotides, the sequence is TGTGCCAGCAGCTTTAAACAGGGGACGAGAGGAGCTGAAGCTTTCTTT.